This passage covers 29 T cell receptor beta chains from one sample sequenced in a study of OX40 agonist ivuxolimab in advanced cancers. Profiled with immunoSEQ multiplex PCR; TCRdb holds only in-frame clones, not every one. Here the sample spans 75,000 to 100,000 clones, 80% to 90% being singletons. Sequenced material: CD4+ or CD8+ T cells sorted from blood, taken in a trial of the OX40 agonist ivuxolimab. These receptors all stem from an adult with an advanced solid tumor such as melanoma, head and neck, liver or kidney cancer.

The CDR3 region has the DNA TGTGCCAGCAGCCAAGCGGGACAGGACCTCCTATACACAGATACGCAGTATTTT. The encoded protein is CASSQAGQDLLYTDTQYF. This chain connects TRBV14 to TRBJ2-3, with TRBD1 matching over 8 bases. The CDR3 totals 18 residues. Trimming cost V 1 base and J 2 bases; bases outside gene matches: 11. Looked up from germline, CDR1 is SGHDN and CDR2 is FVKESK.

The genes are TRBV29-1 and TRBJ2-3, with D tentatively TRBD1 (5 bases). The CDR3 consists of 12 residues. V was trimmed by 3 bases and J by 3 bases, leaving 7 bases between them. The V gene's germline CDR1 is SQVTM and CDR2 ANQGSEA. In DNA, the CDR3 is TGCAGCGTTGATCAGGGAACAGATACGCAGTATTTT. This encodes CSVDQGTDTQYF.

The rearrangement links TRBV5-6 to TRBJ2-5, with D possibly being TRBD1 (6 bases). Trimming stripped 0 bases from V and 1 base from J, with 13 bases between. The V gene's germline CDR1 is SGHDT and CDR2 YYEEEE. This CDR3 comprises 16 residues. The CDR3, as DNA: TGTGCCAGCAGCTTGGGGGGTCAGGGGACCCAAGAGACCCAGTACTTC. As protein: CASSLGGQGTQETQYF.

This clone has just one count. The V gene is TRBV27, the J gene TRBJ1-2, with D unresolved. Trimming took off 5 bases at V and 5 bases at J, with 12 bases between the two ends. In germline, CDR1 is MNHEY, CDR2 SMNVEV (reference sequence). The CDR3 covers 13 residues. CDR3 sequence reads: CASSPGPKYGYTF. The CDR3 coding sequence is TGTGCCAGCAGTCCCGGGCCAAAATATGGCTACACCTTC.

This clone was seen a single time. V gene TRBV6-4 combines with J gene TRBJ1-1; D not certain. Germline assignment: CDR1 MRHNA and CDR2 SNTAGT. CDR3 length: 13 amino acids. V dropped 3 bases and J dropped 4 bases, with 9 bases sitting between them. CDR3 nucleotide sequence: TGTGCCAGCAGTGATAGGGATTCCACTGAAGCTTTCTTT. This translates into CASSDRDSTEAFF.

V is TRBV19 and J is TRBJ2-1; the D gene is possibly TRBD2 (5 bases). V lost 1 base, J lost 0 bases, and 10 bases lay in between. The CDR3 spans 16 residues. The germline V gene has CDR1 LNHDA and CDR2 SQIVND (reference sequence). Here the CDR3 reads CASSIGSGSSYNEQFF. As DNA, the CDR3 is TGTGCCAGTAGTATAGGGAGCGGCAGCTCCTACAATGAGCAGTTCTTC.

The chain couples TRBV19 to TRBJ2-1; either TRBD1 or TRBD2 may fit D (5 bases each). Trimming took off 4 bases at V and 2 bases at J, with 12 bases between the two ends. CDR1 LNHDA and CDR2 SQIVND come from the germline V gene (reference sequence). The CDR3 totals 15 residues. The CDR3 DNA reads TGTGCCAGTAGTAACCAGGGACCTACCTACAATGAGCAGTTCTTC. It encodes CASSNQGPTYNEQFF. Full variable domain (missing parts from reference TRBV19 and TRBJ2-1): DGGITQSPKYLFRKEGQNVTLSCEQNLNHDAMYWYRQDPGQGLRLIYYSQIVNDFQKGDIAEGYSVSREKKESFPLTVTSAQKNPTAFYLCASSNQGPTYNEQFFGPGTRLTVL.

The CDR3 region is CASSEAGNYGYTF. CDR3 DNA: TGTGCCAGCAGTGAAGCAGGGAACTATGGCTACACCTTC. This chain joins TRBV6-5 and TRBJ1-2; perhaps TRBD1 as D (5 bases). Germline V gene sequence: CDR1 MNHEY, CDR2 SVGAGI. Trimming pared 5 bases from V and 2 bases from J, leaving 9 bases between. The length of the CDR3 is 13 residues.

The rearrangement links TRBV28 to TRBJ1-5; possibly TRBD1 for D (6 bases). Germline CDR1 is MDHEN and CDR2 is SYDVKM. The CDR3 is 13 residues long. V was trimmed by 2 bases and J by 7 bases, leaving 9 bases between them. The CDR3 sequence is CASSLIGGQPQHF. CDR3 nucleotide sequence: TGTGCCAGCAGTTTAATCGGGGGCCAGCCCCAGCATTTT. Full variable domain (remainder filled in from reference TRBV28 and TRBJ1-5): DVKVTQSSRYLVKRTGEKVFLECVQDMDHENMFWYRQDPGLGLRLIYFSYDVKMKEKGDIPEGYSVSREKKERFSLILESASTNQTSMYLCASSLIGGQPQHFGDGTRLSIL.

The chain employs TRBV7-3 and TRBJ2-7; D is perhaps TRBD1 or TRBD2 (5 bases each). This CDR3 comprises 16 residues. The germline V gene has CDR1 SGHTA and CDR2 FQGTGA. V gave up 1 base and J gave up 4 bases, with 17 bases separating them. Here the CDR3 DNA reads TGTGCCAGCAGCTTAATGGGGGAACTTTATGGTTACGAGCAGTACTTC. As protein: CASSLMGELYGYEQYF.

The chain uses TRBV4-3 and TRBJ2-2; 8 bases align to TRBD2. This CDR3 spans 17 amino acids. The trim removed 3 bases at V and 6 bases at J, leaving 12 bases unmatched. Germline V gives CDR1 LGHNA, CDR2 YSLEER. CDR3 in DNA: TGCGCCAGCAGCCAGGTATTAGCGGGGTGGGACTCCGGGGAGCTGTTTTTT. This codes for CASSQVLAGWDSGELFF.

The V and J genes are TRBV5-4 and TRBJ2-4; 7 nucleotides agree with TRBD1. The CDR3 extends over 14 amino acids. Per germline, CDR1 SGHNT and CDR2 YYREEE (reference sequence). The V gene end was trimmed by 2 bases and the J gene end by 8 bases; junction bases not matched to a gene: 7. Here the CDR3 DNA reads TGTGCCAGCAGCTTATCTGGGACAGCGGACATTCAGTACTTC. Its protein product is CASSLSGTADIQYF. The full variable domain, with the rest looked up from reference TRBV5-4 and TRBJ2-4, is ETGVTQSPTHLIKTRGQQVTLRCSSQSGHNTVSWYQQALGQGPQFIFQYYREEENGRGNFPPRFSGLQFPNYSSELNVNALELDDSALYLCASSLSGTADIQYFGAGTRLSVL.

The chain is built from TRBV7-3 and TRBJ1-2; D is ambiguous. The CDR3 runs 13 residues. V lost 4 bases and J lost 4, with 10 bases in between. Germline values: CDR1 SGHTA, CDR2 FQGTGA. The CDR3 sequence: CASSSGRAYGYTF. CDR3 bases: TGTGCCAGCAGCTCCGGACGGGCCTATGGCTACACCTTC.

This clone was recorded only once. The chain recombines TRBV6-1 with TRBJ2-1, with 8 bases identical to TRBD1. CDR1 MNHNS and CDR2 SASEGT come from the germline V gene. V was clipped by 7 bases and J by 8 bases; unmatched bases: 4. This CDR3 has 12 amino acids. Here the CDR3 reads CASNDRGDEQFF. The CDR3 region has the DNA TGTGCCAGCAACGACAGGGGAGATGAGCAGTTCTTC.

This sequence joins TRBV29-1 and TRBJ2-5; possibly TRBD2 for D (5 bases). Germline CDR1 and CDR2: SQVTM and ANQGSEA. The CDR3 has 13 amino acids. The germline V and J ends were trimmed by 4 bases and 7 bases, with 16 bases remaining between them. CDR3 protein: CSVGARPEGTQYF. CDR3 in DNA: TGCAGCGTTGGGGCCAGGCCAGAGGGGACCCAGTACTTC.

This chain links TRBV7-6 with TRBJ2-3; 10 bases agree with TRBD1. Germline values: CDR1 SGHVS, CDR2 FNYEAQ. J gave up 4 bases and V 5 bases, and 3 bases lay outside the gene matches. The CDR3 is 14 amino acids. CDR3 protein: CASSRDRGADTQYF. Here the CDR3 DNA reads TGTGCCAGCAGCCGGGACAGGGGAGCAGATACGCAGTATTTT.

This chain links TRBV10-1 with TRBJ1-1; D uncertain. V lost 6 bases to trimming and J lost 7 bases, with 12 bases between them. There are 12 residues in the CDR3. Germline loops: CDR1 WNHNN, CDR2 SYGVQD (reference sequence). CDR3 region: CASSRAGGEAFF. CDR3 DNA sequence: TGCGCCAGCAGCCGGGCGGGAGGTGAAGCTTTCTTT.

This clone was recorded a few times. The chain recombines TRBV28 with TRBJ1-5; a possible D gene is TRBD1 (5 bases). Germline CDR1 MDHEN, CDR2 SYDVKM. CDR3 length: 12 amino acids. Trimming removed 5 bases from V and 7 bases from J, with 9 bases in between. The CDR3 DNA follows: TGTGCCAGCAGTGGGGCCGGGCAGCCCCAGCATTTT. Translation: CASSGAGQPQHF.

J is TRBJ2-3 and V is TRBV11-3, with D perhaps TRBD1 (5 bases). In germline, CDR1 is SGHNT, CDR2 YENEEA. Trimming took 0 bases from V and 3 from J, leaving 13 bases between them. There are 16 residues in the CDR3. The CDR3 is CASSLDSQGGTDTQYF. Written as DNA, the CDR3 is TGTGCCAGCAGCTTAGACTCCCAGGGTGGGACAGATACGCAGTATTTT.

This chain uses TRBV29-1 with TRBJ1-2; TRBD1 agrees at 8 bases. Germline V gives CDR1 SQVTM, CDR2 ANQGSEA. This CDR3 spans 14 amino acids. V gave up 7 bases and J gave up 8 bases; unmatched junction bases: 15. The CDR3 DNA follows: TGCAGCGCGGGGGGCTGGACAGGGTCTAACGGCTACACCTTC. Protein: CSAGGWTGSNGYTF.

The chain recombines TRBV18 with TRBJ2-6; TRBD1 matches 8 bases. The CDR3 length is 18 residues. Per the germline V gene, CDR1 is KGHSH and CDR2 is LQKENI. V shed 2 bases and J 2 bases; nucleotides not matched to a gene: 8. CDR3 protein: CASSPRSQGATGANVLTF. CDR3 DNA: TGTGCCAGCTCACCAAGGAGCCAGGGGGCGACTGGGGCCAACGTCCTGACTTTC.

The rearrangement joins TRBV10-2 to TRBJ2-1; 11 bases are a match to TRBD2. After removal of 10 bases from V and 6 bases from J, the junction contained 8 bases not matched to a gene. The CDR3 has 14 residues. CDR1 is WSHSY and CDR2 is SAAADI in the germline V gene. This chain's CDR3 is CATNLGTSGNEQFF. CDR3 DNA sequence: TGCGCCACTAATCTGGGGACTAGCGGCAATGAGCAGTTCTTC.

The CDR3 DNA is TGTGCCAGCAATCAATTAACCAAGCCCGAGCAGTTCTTC. This codes for CASNQLTKPEQFF. The chain joins TRBV6-6 to TRBJ2-1; D not resolved. The length of the CDR3 is 13 residues. Germline values: CDR1 MNHNY, CDR2 SVGAGI (reference sequence). V was shortened by 7 bases and J by 10 bases, with 17 bases between the two germline ends.

The V call is TRBV7-3, the J call TRBJ2-3; D possibly corresponds to TRBD2 (5 bases). Trimming took 7 bases from V and 0 from J, leaving 14 bases between them. This CDR3 spans 15 amino acids. Per the germline V gene, CDR1 is SGHTA and CDR2 is FQGTGA. The CDR3 loop is CASTPYGGSTDTQYF. The CDR3 DNA sequence: TGTGCCAGCACCCCCTACGGCGGGAGCACAGATACGCAGTATTTT.

V gene TRBV25-1 combines with J gene TRBJ1-5; D possibly corresponds to TRBD1 (6 bases). This CDR3 comprises 14 residues. V dropped 0 bases and J dropped 7 bases, with 10 bases sitting between them. Germline values: CDR1 MGHDK, CDR2 SYGVNS. In DNA form, the CDR3 reads TGTGCCAGCAGTGAATACGGGGGCGGACAGCCCCAGCATTTT. This encodes CASSEYGGGQPQHF.

This clone was seen once. The chain employs TRBV6-5 and TRBJ2-1; no definite D call. The CDR3 extends over 15 amino acids. CDR1 is MNHEY and CDR2 is SVGAGI in the germline V gene. The V and J ends lost 2 bases and 7 bases respectively, with 15 bases between them. The CDR3: CASSYKSGVRNEQFF. Written as DNA, the CDR3 is TGTGCCAGCAGTTACAAGAGTGGGGTTAGAAATGAGCAGTTCTTC.

The V and J genes are TRBV19 and TRBJ1-1, with TRBD1 identical over 7 bases. Germline CDR1 LNHDA, CDR2 SQIVND (reference sequence). V trimming: 5 bases; J trimming: 4 bases; junction bases outside the gene matches: 13. The CDR3 spans 16 residues. CDR3: CASSGVRQGKGTEAFF. As DNA, the CDR3 is TGTGCCAGTAGTGGGGTCAGACAGGGTAAGGGCACTGAAGCTTTCTTT.

The chain has TRBV7-2 and TRBJ1-6; D is ambiguous. This CDR3 is built from 14 residues. Germline loops: CDR1 SGHTA, CDR2 FQGNSA. The ends were cut back, 4 bases at V and 7 bases at J, with 11 bases in the middle. In nucleotides, the CDR3 is TGTGCCAGCAGCTCTTCCGGTGGGAATTCACCCCTCCACTTT. Protein product: CASSSSGGNSPLHF. Full variable domain (missing parts from reference TRBV7-2 and TRBJ1-6): GAGVSQSPSNKVTEKGKDVELRCDPISGHTALYWYRQSLGQGLEFLIYFQGNSAPDKSGLPSDRFSAERTGGSVSTLTIQRTQQEDSAVYLCASSSSGGNSPLHFGNGTRLTVT.

This chain connects TRBV18 to TRBJ1-1; tentative D call: TRBD1 (5 bases). Germline values: CDR1 KGHSH, CDR2 LQKENI. The CDR3 loop spans 15 amino acids. Trimming removed 4 bases from V and 3 bases from J, with 15 bases in between. The CDR3 is CASSLGEMGDTEAFF. The CDR3 DNA is TGTGCCAGCTCACTGGGCGAGATGGGGGACACTGAAGCTTTCTTT.